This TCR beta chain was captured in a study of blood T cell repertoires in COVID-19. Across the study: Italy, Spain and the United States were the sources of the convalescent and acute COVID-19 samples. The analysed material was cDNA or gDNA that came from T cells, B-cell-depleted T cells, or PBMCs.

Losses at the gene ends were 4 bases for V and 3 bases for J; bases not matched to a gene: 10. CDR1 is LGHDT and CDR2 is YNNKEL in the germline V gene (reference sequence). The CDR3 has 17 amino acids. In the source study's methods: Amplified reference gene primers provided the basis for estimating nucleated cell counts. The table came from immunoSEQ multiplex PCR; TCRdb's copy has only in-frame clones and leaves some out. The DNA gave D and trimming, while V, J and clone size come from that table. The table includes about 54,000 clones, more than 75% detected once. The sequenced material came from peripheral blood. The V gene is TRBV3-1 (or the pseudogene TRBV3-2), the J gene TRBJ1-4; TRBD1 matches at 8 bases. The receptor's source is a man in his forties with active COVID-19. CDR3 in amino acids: CASSRIQTGQANEKLFF. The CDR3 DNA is TGTGCCAGCAGCCGTATTCAGACGGGACAGGCTAATGAAAAACTGTTTTTT.